This T cell receptor (beta chain) comes out of a study of blood T cell repertoires in COVID-19. This table comes from immunoSEQ multiplex PCR, and its TCRdb copy is limited to in-frame clones, with some not included. The top ten clones hold roughly 10% of a sample with roughly 140,000 clones, almost 90% of them seen once. Germline CDR1 and CDR2: LNHDA and SQIVND (reference sequence). The CDR3 runs 15 residues. Unmatched junction bases numbered 6, after V lost 4 bases and J lost 4 bases. The chain couples TRBV19 to TRBJ2-2, with 7 bases identical to TRBD1. The TCR originated in a man in his forties or fifties with active or convalescent COVID-19. The sequenced sample was peripheral blood. The CDR3 here is CASSNQGVLTGELFF. In DNA, the CDR3 is TGTGCCAGTAGTAACCAGGGGGTTCTCACCGGGGAGCTGTTTTTT. Based on the CDR3 plus reference TRBV19 and TRBJ2-2, the full variable domain is DGGITQSPKYLFRKEGQNVTLSCEQNLNHDAMYWYRQDPGQGLRLIYYSQIVNDFQKGDIAEGYSVSREKKESFPLTVTSAQKNPTAFYLCASSNQGVLTGELFFGEGSRLTVL.